There are a few counts of the clone carrying this T cell receptor (beta chain). CDR3 length: 15 residues. With 0 bases clipped from V and 7 bases from J, the junction kept 6 bases outside the gene matches. Germline V CDR1 and CDR2: PRHDT, FYEKMQ (reference sequence). The data belong to a study of T cell changes during pregnancy in multiple sclerosis. TCRdb's copy holds only in-frame clones and misses some; the assay was immunoSEQ multiplex PCR. The profile shows roughly 68,000 clones, just over 90% of them singletons. This TCR came from a female donor in good health, enrolled as a control in a pregnancy study. The chain links TRBV13 to TRBJ2-5; 9 bases line up with TRBD2. Sequencing was performed on peripheral blood, taken in the second trimester of pregnancy. This CDR3 is CASSLGLRREGTQYF. DNA of the CDR3: TGTGCCAGCAGCTTAGGCCTAAGGCGGGAGGGGACCCAGTACTTC. The variable domain in full, with the rest retrieved from reference TRBV13 and TRBJ2-5, is AAGVIQSPRHLIKEKRETATLKCYPIPRHDTVYWYQQGPGQDPQFLISFYEKMQSDKGSIPDRFSAQQFSDYHSELNMSSLELGDSALYFCASSLGLRREGTQYFGPGTRLLVL.